Sequencing of this T cell receptor (beta chain) was carried out in a study of radiotherapy plus CTLA-4 blockade in lung cancer. Study information: An objective response was seen in roughly 20% of patients, and disease control in about 30%.

Comment on this clone: What it binds is not known.

The study, taken as a whole, reports: TCR clones from tumors expanded in blood after radiotherapy plus ipilimumab.

This CDR3 is built from 16 residues. The V and J ends lost 1 base and 1 base respectively, with 13 bases between them. Germline CDR1 and CDR2: SGDLS and YYNGEE. Here immunoSEQ multiplex PCR was the method, and the copy in TCRdb shows in-frame clones only, minus some. The table shows more than 75,000 clones, with around 74% occurring only once. The study treated chemo-refractory metastatic non-small-cell lung cancer patients with focal radiation plus ipilimumab CTLA-4 blockade. The sequence was obtained from a human donor with non-small cell lung cancer who had a partial response to radiotherapy plus ipilimumab. Some clones in this sample may be carry-over from other donors' samples. Sample: peripheral blood, taken from a patient treated with radiotherapy plus ipilimumab. V usage is TRBV9 and J usage is TRBJ2-3, with D maybe TRBD2 (6 bases). In DNA form, the CDR3 reads TGTGCCAGCAGCGTACTTGCGGGGCCTCGCACAGATACGCAGTATTTT. Its translation is CASSVLAGPRTDTQYF. Filled out from reference TRBV9 and TRBJ2-3, the complete variable domain reads DSGVTQTPKHLITATGQRVTLRCSPRSGDLSVYWYQQSLDQGLQFLIQYYNGEERAKGNILERFSAQQFPDLHSELNLSSLELGDSALYFCASSVLAGPRTDTQYFGPGTRLTVL.